This passage covers 3 T cell receptor beta chains from one sample sequenced in a study of shared clonotypes between healthy human individuals. Measured with immunoSEQ multiplex PCR; TCRdb has only the in-frame clones, and not every one. The sample shows about 800,000 clones, about 97% of them seen only once. The naive CD8 population came from CD45RO-negative cells selected for CCR7, without terminally differentiated effector memory CD45RA+ cells. Sample: naive CD8+ T cells sorted from blood. These receptor sequences come from a man younger than 40 in good health.

CDR3: CATSRDHRIQETQYF. The CDR3 nucleotides are TGTGCCACCAGCAGAGATCACAGGATTCAAGAGACCCAGTACTTC. This chain uses TRBV15 with TRBJ2-5; D perhaps matches TRBD1 (5 bases). CDR1 and CDR2 from the germline V gene are LNHNV and YYDKDF (reference sequence). Trimming removed 0 bases from V and 2 bases from J, with 10 bases in between. The CDR3 has 15 amino acids.

V and J are TRBV19 and TRBJ2-7, with TRBD2 identical over 7 bases. Germline V gene sequence: CDR1 LNHDA, CDR2 SQIVND (reference sequence). Germline trimming cut 3 bases from V and 3 bases from J; bases unmatched to any gene: 11. The CDR3 length is 16 residues. The CDR3 spells CASSIRRTPGGYEQYF. CDR3 nucleotides: TGTGCCAGTAGTATCAGACGGACTCCGGGGGGCTACGAGCAGTACTTC. Supplemented by reference TRBV19 and TRBJ2-7, the full variable domain reads DGGITQSPKYLFRKEGQNVTLSCEQNLNHDAMYWYRQDPGQGLRLIYYSQIVNDFQKGDIAEGYSVSREKKESFPLTVTSAQKNPTAFYLCASSIRRTPGGYEQYFGPGTRLTVT.

V is TRBV6-1 and J is TRBJ2-7; D might be TRBD1 (5 bases). This CDR3 has 13 amino acids. V was trimmed by 6 bases and J by 4 bases, leaving 13 bases between them. The germline CDR1 and CDR2 sequences are MNHNS and SASEGT. CDR3 bases: TGTGCCAGCAGGATCACAGGCACTTACGAGCAGTACTTC. It specifies CASRITGTYEQYF.